These 32 T cell receptor beta chains were all obtained from the same sample, sequenced in a study of T-cell reconstitution after alpha-beta-depleted transplantation in children. Molecular barcoding with unique molecular identifiers was used for the TCRbeta library. TCRdb re-derived calls from the PCR reads in MiXCR, one entry per CDR3 protein. The table records some 530,000 distinct CDR3 sequences, 9.5% to 15% of them present only once. The specimen was PBMCs from the stem cell graft donor, collected from the stem cell graft. Receptors originate from a human donor who donated a stem cell graft to a child with combined immunodeficiency.

This clonotype was detected ten times or more. V gene TRBV5-1 combines with J gene TRBJ2-5; D is ambiguous. Germline V gives CDR1 SGHRS, CDR2 YFSETQ. Trimming took 0 bases from V and 5 from J, leaving 17 bases between them. The CDR3 totals 16 residues. CDR3 in DNA: TGCGCCAGCAGCTTGGCCGGTCGCTTAGAGACGGAGACCCAGTACTTC. Its protein product is CASSLAGRLETETQYF.

At least ten counts were recorded for this clonotype. This chain uses TRBV7-2 with TRBJ2-1; 10 nucleotides align to TRBD1. Germline V gene data show CDR1 as SGHTA and CDR2 as FQGNSA. This CDR3 is 13 amino acids long. V gave up 2 bases and J gave up 12 bases; unmatched junction bases: 4. The CDR3 DNA is TGTGCCAGCAGCTTATCTGGACAGGGGGGGCAGTTCTTC. Encoded protein: CASSLSGQGGQFF.

The chain uses TRBV7-9 and TRBJ2-1, with 9 bases fitting TRBD1. CDR1 is SEHNR, CDR2 FQNEAQ, per germline (reference sequence). V shed 6 bases and J 6 bases; nucleotides not matched to a gene: 3. The CDR3 has 13 amino acids. The CDR3: CASRGTGRNEQFF. The CDR3, as DNA: TGTGCCAGCAGGGGGACAGGGCGCAATGAGCAGTTCTTC.

This clonotype was picked up a small number of times. The gene calls are TRBV12-3 or TRBV12-4 and TRBJ1-5; D gene ambiguous. This CDR3 is 13 amino acids long. V lost 3 bases to trimming and J lost 6 bases, with 9 bases between them. CDR3 loop: CASSLAHGQPQHF. In DNA, the CDR3 is TGTGCCAGCAGTTTGGCCCACGGTCAGCCCCAGCATTTT.

This clonotype was counted ten times or more. The chain links TRBV27 to TRBJ2-6; D unclear. The CDR3 is 13 amino acids. Per the germline V gene, CDR1 is MNHEY and CDR2 is SMNVEV (reference sequence). With 3 bases removed from V and 4 bases from J, the gap between germline ends came to 4 bases. The CDR3 reads CASSLRGANVLTF. The CDR3 DNA follows: TGTGCCAGCAGTTTGAGAGGGGCCAACGTCCTGACTTTC.

Only a few counts were recorded for this clonotype. V and J are TRBV27 and TRBJ2-7; 12 bases line up with TRBD2. CDR3 size: 16 residues. CDR1 and CDR2 (germline): MNHEY, SMNVEV (reference sequence). J lost 7 bases, V lost 4 bases, and 11 bases had no gene match. The CDR3 here is CASSSASGRAWGEQYF. The CDR3 DNA is TGTGCCAGCAGTTCCGCTAGCGGGAGGGCCTGGGGAGAGCAGTACTTC.

This clonotype was detected many times. The V call is TRBV20-1, the J call TRBJ2-1; D not certain. Trimming removed 6 bases from V and 0 bases from J, with 12 bases in between. Germline-derived CDR1 and CDR2 are DFQATT and SNEGSKA (reference sequence). The CDR3 has 14 amino acids. This chain's CDR3 is CSAEGINSYNEQFF. In DNA form, the CDR3 reads TGCAGTGCGGAAGGTATCAACTCCTACAATGAGCAGTTCTTC.

This clonotype was detected only a few times. The chain carries TRBV3-1 and TRBJ1-1; 7 bases line up with TRBD1. The CDR3 loop spans 14 amino acids. Losses at the gene ends were 4 bases for V and 1 base for J; bases not matched to a gene: 3. Germline values: CDR1 LGHDT, CDR2 YNNKEL (reference sequence). Written as DNA, the CDR3 is TGTGCCAGCAGCCGTCGGGACAGGAACACTGAAGCTTTCTTT. Residues: CASSRRDRNTEAFF.

This clonotype was observed a few times. V and J are TRBV18 and TRBJ2-7; TRBD2 agrees at 10 bases. The CDR3 is made up of 15 amino acids. Losses at the gene ends were 6 bases for V and 1 base for J; bases not matched to a gene: 6. Germline assignment: CDR1 KGHSH and CDR2 LQKENI. The CDR3 here is CASSQGTSASYEQYF. CDR3 DNA: TGTGCCAGCTCTCAGGGGACTAGCGCGTCCTACGAGCAGTACTTC.

The chain couples TRBV12-3 or TRBV12-4 to TRBJ1-4; D remains unclear. The CDR3 runs to 12 residues. The germline V and J ends were trimmed by 5 bases and 13 bases, with 14 bases remaining between them. CDR3 in DNA: TGTGCCAGCAGTCCAGACCCGGGCGGACTGTTTTTT. This gives the protein CASSPDPGGLFF.

J is TRBJ2-1 and V is TRBV7-8; 8 bases agree with TRBD2. Germline values: CDR1 SGHVS, CDR2 FQNEAQ. Trimming cost V 1 base and J 2 bases; bases outside gene matches: 4. The CDR3 is 16 amino acids. The CDR3 loop is CASSLEVSGTYNEQFF. The CDR3 coding sequence is TGTGCCAGCAGCTTAGAGGTTAGCGGGACCTACAATGAGCAGTTCTTC.

About this clonotype: An end of the junction differs from the germline gene, which may be a read error. The chain uses TRBV12-3 or TRBV12-4 and TRBJ2-1; D remains unclear. CDR3 length: 12 residues. The DNA of the CDR3 is TGTGCCAGCAGTTTAGAGGGCCATGAGCAGTCCTTC. It specifies CASSLEGHEQSF.

This clonotype has just a few counts. This chain connects TRBV9 to TRBJ2-5; the D gene is possibly TRBD1 (5 bases). CDR3 length: 14 amino acids. Trimming removed 3 bases at V and 5 bases at J, with 14 bases between. From germline, CDR1 is SGDLS and CDR2 YYNGEE. The CDR3 is CASSGKLRGETQYF. The DNA of the CDR3 is TGTGCCAGCAGCGGAAAGCTTAGGGGCGAGACCCAGTACTTC.

This clonotype was detected only a few times. This chain joins TRBV10-3 and TRBJ2-3, with 7 bases that match TRBD1. Germline CDR1 ENHRY, CDR2 SYGVKD. V was pared by 6 bases and J by 2 bases, with 2 bases of the junction left unmatched. The CDR3 is made up of 13 amino acids. CDR3 in amino acids: CAIRGTDTDTQYF. The CDR3 DNA is TGTGCCATCAGGGGGACAGACACAGATACGCAGTATTTT.

The chain couples TRBV4-2 to TRBJ1-2; D is possibly TRBD1 (5 bases). Trimming pared 3 bases from V and 0 bases from J, leaving 11 bases between. This CDR3 is 15 amino acids long. The germline V gene has CDR1 LGHNA and CDR2 YNFKEQ. The CDR3 is CASSQDQGANYGYTF. CDR3 coding DNA: TGTGCCAGCAGCCAGGACCAGGGAGCTAACTATGGCTACACCTTC.

This clonotype came up a few times. This chain links TRBV7-2 with TRBJ2-7; TRBD2 might be the D (6 bases). Trimming shortened V by 6 bases and J by 7 bases, and 13 bases separated the two germline ends. CDR3 length equals 12 residues. From germline, CDR1 is SGHTA and CDR2 FQGNSA. The CDR3 is CASSRIGREQYF. DNA for the CDR3: TGTGCCAGCAGTAGGATTGGGAGGGAGCAGTACTTC.

The rearrangement uses TRBV20-1 and TRBJ2-3; 7 nucleotides align to TRBD2. Germline CDR1 reads DFQATT; CDR2 reads SNEGSKA (reference sequence). This CDR3 contains 15 residues. Germline trimming cut 2 bases from V and 0 bases from J; bases unmatched to any gene: 5. The CDR3 loop is CSARSGTSSTDTQYF. The CDR3 DNA sequence: TGCAGTGCTAGAAGCGGGACGTCTAGCACAGATACGCAGTATTTT.

This clonotype was observed once. The rearrangement joins TRBV20-1 to TRBJ2-7; 7 bases align to TRBD2. V gave up 1 base and J gave up 0 bases; unmatched junction bases: 15. CDR3 length: 18 amino acids. Germline V CDR1 and CDR2: DFQATT, SNEGSKA (reference sequence). CDR3: CSARAAMGGGTTSYEQYF. For the CDR3, the DNA is TGCAGTGCTAGAGCAGCCATGGGGGGGGGTACTACCTCCTACGAGCAGTACTTC.

A few counts support this clonotype. The rearrangement links TRBV12-3 or TRBV12-4 to TRBJ1-4; D remains ambiguous. The CDR3 covers 12 residues. V was pared by 6 bases and J by 7 bases, with 9 bases between. The CDR3: CASRYGSEKLFF. CDR3 DNA: TGTGCCAGCAGATATGGGTCTGAAAAACTGTTTTTT.

There are a few counts of this clonotype. The V call is TRBV29-1, the J call TRBJ2-7; D call uncertain. CDR1 and CDR2 from the germline V gene are SQVTM and ANQGSEA. The V end was cut by 6 bases, the J end by 1 base, with 10 bases between. The length of the CDR3 is 12 residues. The CDR3, as DNA: TGCAGCGTAGCCGTAGGGTCCTACGAGCAGTACTTC. It translates to CSVAVGSYEQYF.

V usage is TRBV12-3 or TRBV12-4 and J usage is TRBJ2-3, with 11 bases that match TRBD2. This CDR3 has 16 residues. With 6 bases clipped from V and 4 bases from J, the junction kept 9 bases outside the gene matches. The CDR3 here is CASRTTSGRWADTQYF. The CDR3 DNA reads as TGTGCCAGCAGGACTACTAGCGGGAGATGGGCAGATACGCAGTATTTT.

This clonotype appeared many times. V usage is TRBV12-3 or TRBV12-4 and J usage is TRBJ1-5; weak D call: TRBD1 (5 bases). The CDR3 consists of 19 residues. Trimming removed 6 bases from V and 9 bases from J, with 33 bases in between. The CDR3 DNA sequence: TGTGCCAGCAGCCTCACCTTTTACGAGGACCAGGGATGGGTAGGGCCCCAGCATTTT. Its protein product is CASSLTFYEDQGWVGPQHF.

This clonotype has just a few counts. The gene calls are TRBV12-3 or TRBV12-4 and TRBJ2-7, with D unresolved. V dropped 5 bases and J dropped 6 bases, with 11 bases sitting between them. This CDR3 is 12 amino acids long. The CDR3 DNA sequence: TGTGCCAGCAGTCCCCTACGCTCCGAGCAGTACTTC. Protein: CASSPLRSEQYF.

CDR3 residues: CATTPTLAGDGELFF. The CDR3 DNA is TGTGCCACCACCCCTACCCTAGCGGGAGATGGGGAGCTGTTTTTT. This chain connects TRBV15 to TRBJ2-2; the match to TRBD2 covers 10 bases. Germline V gives CDR1 LNHNV, CDR2 YYDKDF (reference sequence). V was pared by 7 bases and J by 8 bases, with 10 bases of the junction left unmatched. The CDR3 is 15 residues long.

The rearrangement joins TRBV2 to TRBJ2-2, with D hard to call. Per the germline V gene, CDR1 is SNHLY and CDR2 is FYNNEI. The CDR3 is 15 amino acids. Trimming removed 7 bases from V and 0 bases from J, with 12 bases in between. CDR3 region: CASTWWGTNTGELFF. The CDR3 nucleotides read TGTGCCAGCACGTGGTGGGGTACGAACACCGGGGAGCTGTTTTTT. Full variable domain (missing parts from reference TRBV2 and TRBJ2-2): EPEVTQTPSHQVTQMGQEVILRCVPISNHLYFYWYRQILGQKVEFLVSFYNNEISEKSEIFDDQFSVERPDGSNFTLKIRSTKLEDSAMYFCASTWWGTNTGELFFGEGSRLTVL.

The rearrangement uses TRBV6-5 and TRBJ1-5, with 7 bases identical to TRBD1. The CDR3 spans 17 residues. The germline CDR1 and CDR2 sequences are MNHEY and SVGAGI. V was pared by 0 bases and J by 1 base, with 6 bases of the junction left unmatched. The CDR3 nucleotides are TGTGCCAGCAGTTACTCGACAGGGTCTGGAAGCAATCAGCCCCAGCATTTT. Its protein is CASSYSTGSGSNQPQHF.

This clonotype was seen a few times. This chain joins TRBV27 and TRBJ1-6; 7 bases fit TRBD1. CDR1 and CDR2 from the germline V gene are MNHEY and SMNVEV (reference sequence). With 2 bases clipped from V and 7 bases from J, the junction kept 2 bases outside the gene matches. The CDR3 is 14 amino acids. CDR3 region: CASSLDRANSPLHF. CDR3 DNA: TGTGCCAGCAGTTTAGACAGGGCCAATTCACCCCTCCACTTT.

This clonotype was observed many times. The genes are TRBV29-1 and TRBJ2-7, with D perhaps TRBD2 (5 bases). V lost 5 bases and J 0 bases, leaving 8 bases between the germline ends. CDR1 and CDR2 (germline): SQVTM, ANQGSEA. The CDR3 extends over 12 amino acids. CDR3 region: CSVRGASYEQYF. The DNA of the CDR3 is TGCAGCGTTCGGGGAGCCTCCTACGAGCAGTACTTC.

Ten or more counts support this clonotype. The chain joins TRBV6-2 or TRBV6-3 to TRBJ2-1; 15 nucleotides line up with TRBD2. Germline V gene data show CDR1 as MNHEY and CDR2 as SVGEGT. The V segment lost 4 bases and the J segment 0 bases; nucleotides outside the gene matches: 10. This CDR3 region has 20 residues. CDR3 DNA: TGTGCCAGCAGTTCTGCCCGGACTAGCGGGGGGGAGAGCTCCTACAATGAGCAGTTCTTC. Translation: CASSSARTSGGESSYNEQFF.

This clonotype was seen ten or more times. The J gene is TRBJ2-5, the V gene TRBV29-1, with 9 bases aligning to TRBD2. The CDR3 totals 12 residues. The ends lost 6 bases at V and 4 bases at J; junction bases unmatched: 3. Germline V CDR1 and CDR2: SQVTM, ANQGSEA. CDR3 coding DNA: TGCAGCGTAGGCGGGAGGGGAGAGACCCAGTACTTC. Its protein is CSVGGRGETQYF.

Ten or more counts support this clonotype. The chain joins TRBV7-2 to TRBJ2-7; 9 bases match TRBD2. The V gene end was trimmed by 5 bases and the J gene end by 4 bases; junction bases not matched to a gene: 6. In germline, CDR1 is SGHTA, CDR2 FQGNSA. The CDR3 spans 14 residues. CDR3 sequence: CASSLLAGEYEQYF. The CDR3 DNA sequence: TGTGCCAGCAGCCTCTTAGCGGGGGAATACGAGCAGTACTTC. Full variable domain (remainder filled in from reference TRBV7-2 and TRBJ2-7): GAGVSQSPSNKVTEKGKDVELRCDPISGHTALYWYRQSLGQGLEFLIYFQGNSAPDKSGLPSDRFSAERTGGSVSTLTIQRTQQEDSAVYLCASSLLAGEYEQYFGPGTRLTVT.

This clonotype was observed a handful of times. V gene TRBV6-1 combines with J gene TRBJ2-6, with TRBD1 identical over 8 bases. Germline V gene lookup returns CDR1 MNHNS and CDR2 SASEGT. This CDR3 spans 20 amino acids. The V segment lost 5 bases and the J segment 0 bases; nucleotides outside the gene matches: 15. The CDR3 DNA sequence: TGTGCCAGCAGTCAAACCTCAACAGGGGGAGAGAGCTCTGGGGCCAACGTCCTGACTTTC. Amino acid sequence: CASSQTSTGGESSGANVLTF.